The clone carrying this T cell receptor (beta chain) was picked up many times. Its antigen is not known. PCR was performed a second time for about 6 to 11 cycles using a sample-barcoded 5' primer and a J-beta primer mix. Template switching added a 12-random-nucleotide identifier to every cDNA molecule. From the 5' RACE reads, TCRdb called clonotypes with MiXCR, one entry per CDR3 protein. Among 710,000 or so distinct CDR3 sequences listed, roughly 20% were seen once. This sample stems from a study of blood T cells in healthy people across ages. Study conclusions and caveats: Unsorted PBMCs prevented conclusive naive versus antigen-experienced comparison. Whereas aged donors had fewer naive CD4+ cells, long-lived donors had more of them and higher diversity. TCR beta diversity tracked closely with naive T cell percentage.

Sequencing was done on a sample of blood. The source is a man aged 70 or older in good health.

The CDR3 nucleotides are TGTGCCAGCAGCCCGACGGGAGTCCAAGAGACCCAGTACTTC. As protein: CASSPTGVQETQYF. This sequence joins TRBV12-3 or TRBV12-4 and TRBJ2-5, with D perhaps matching TRBD2 (6 bases). V was pared by 6 bases and J by 1 base, with 12 bases between. The CDR3 is 14 residues long.